The clone carrying this T cell receptor (beta chain) was picked up many times. The antigen is unknown. The data derive from a study of T cells in Graves' hyperthyroidism and ophthalmopathy. Whole-study findings and limits: Blood also carried most thyroid clonotypes expanded above 0.001.

Trimming removed 5 bases from V and 8 bases from J, with 16 bases in between. The germline gives CDR1 SGHRS, CDR2 YFSETQ. This CDR3 comprises 14 residues. Amplification of TCR beta CDR3 regions was performed using RNA transcripts as template. HTBI primers were used for first-round RT-PCR of the TCR CDR3. TCRdb redid the calling of the multiplex PCR reads with MiXCR, one entry per CDR3 protein. The profile shows some 490,000 distinct CDR3 sequences, roughly 15% of them singletons. The rearrangement joins TRBV5-1 to TRBJ1-4; possible D gene TRBD1, 5 bases. This sequence originates from a woman aged 25 to 39 with Graves' ophthalmopathy. Sequences were obtained from blood. The DNA of the CDR3 is TGCGCCAGCAGGTCCAGGGAAGTTCACGAAAAACTGTTTTTT. This codes for CASRSREVHEKLFF.